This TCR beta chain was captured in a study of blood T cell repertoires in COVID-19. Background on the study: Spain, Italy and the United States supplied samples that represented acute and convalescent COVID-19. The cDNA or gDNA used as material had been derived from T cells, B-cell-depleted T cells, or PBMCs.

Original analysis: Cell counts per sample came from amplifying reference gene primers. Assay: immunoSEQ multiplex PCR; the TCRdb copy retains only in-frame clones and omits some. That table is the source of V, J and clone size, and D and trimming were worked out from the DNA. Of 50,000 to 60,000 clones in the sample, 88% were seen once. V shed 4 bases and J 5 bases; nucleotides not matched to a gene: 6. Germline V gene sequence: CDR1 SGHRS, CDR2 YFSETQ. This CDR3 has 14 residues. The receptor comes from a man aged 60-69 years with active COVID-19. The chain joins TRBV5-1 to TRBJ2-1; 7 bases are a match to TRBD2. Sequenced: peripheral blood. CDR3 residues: CASSHTSANNEQFF. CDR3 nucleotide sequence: TGCGCCAGCAGCCATACTAGCGCCAACAATGAGCAGTTCTTC.